One sample yielded the 19 T cell receptor beta chains listed below, sequenced in a study of blood T cell repertoires in COVID-19. Libraries were prepared by immunoSEQ multiplex PCR; TCRdb keeps only in-frame clonotypes and omits some of them. This sample has 200,000 or so clones, with 80% to 90% found just once. The sample was peripheral blood. Receptors were obtained from a man aged 25 to 40 with COVID-19, enrolled during active disease.

The chain couples TRBV7-2 to TRBJ2-1; the match to TRBD2 covers 7 bases. The CDR3 length is 15 residues. Germline V gene lookup returns CDR1 SGHTA and CDR2 FQGNSA. After removal of 5 bases from V and 7 bases from J, the junction contained 11 bases not matched to a gene. The CDR3 protein is CASSQSGISGNEQFF. The CDR3 region has the DNA TGTGCCAGCAGCCAAAGCGGGATCTCTGGAAATGAGCAGTTCTTC.

This clone has more than one count but fewer than ten. This chain's CDR3 is CASSPPGQNTEAFF. In DNA form, the CDR3 reads TGTGCCAGCTCACCACCGGGACAAAACACTGAAGCTTTCTTT. This rearrangement joins TRBV18 to TRBJ1-1; a weak D match, TRBD1 (6 bases). V shed 0 bases and J shed 2 bases, with 7 bases lying between them. The CDR3 contains 14 residues. Germline V CDR1 and CDR2: KGHSH, LQKENI.

The chain uses TRBV5-6 and TRBJ1-6; TRBD1 aligns across 7 bases. The ends lost 4 bases at V and 3 bases at J; junction bases unmatched: 7. This CDR3 comprises 16 residues. CDR1 is SGHDT and CDR2 is YYEEEE in the germline V gene. The DNA for the CDR3 is TGTGCCAGCAGCGTGACAAGGGGGCACTATAATTCACCCCTCCACTTT. Protein: CASSVTRGHYNSPLHF.

V and J are TRBV6-5 and TRBJ2-2; the match to TRBD1 covers 7 bases. The length of the CDR3 is 14 residues. Unmatched junction bases numbered 5, after V lost 6 bases and J lost 4 bases. Germline CDR1 is MNHEY and CDR2 is SVGAGI. CDR3 in DNA: TGTGCCAGCAGATGGGACAGAACCACCGGGGAGCTGTTTTTT. Residues: CASRWDRTTGELFF.

The V gene is TRBV24-1, the J gene TRBJ2-1; 8 bases fit TRBD2. In germline, CDR1 is KGHDR, CDR2 SFDVKD. V trimming: 9 bases; J trimming: 8 bases; junction bases outside the gene matches: 14. This CDR3 spans 15 amino acids. CDR3 sequence reads: CATGASGGRGDEQFF. The CDR3 bases are TGTGCCACCGGAGCGAGCGGGGGCCGGGGGGATGAGCAGTTCTTC.

The CDR3 DNA reads TGCGCCAGCAGCCAAGATCCGCTGCCCGGGGGGTCGAACACTGAAGCTTTCTTT. Amino acid sequence: CASSQDPLPGGSNTEAFF. The chain uses TRBV4-3 and TRBJ1-1; maybe TRBD1 (5 bases). Deletions cut 0 bases from V and 1 base from J, with 18 bases between. Germline CDR1 reads LGHNA; CDR2 reads YSLEER. The CDR3 loop spans 18 amino acids.

The gene calls are TRBV7-2 and TRBJ2-7; D is perhaps TRBD1 (5 bases). The CDR3 runs 12 residues. CDR1 SGHTA and CDR2 FQGNSA come from the germline V gene. V shed 5 bases and J shed 3 bases, with 8 bases lying between them. The CDR3 nucleotides read TGTGCCAGCAGCCCCGGACACTACGAGCAGTACTTC. This codes for CASSPGHYEQYF.

V gene TRBV4-3 combines with J gene TRBJ1-2; TRBD1 matches at 7 bases. Looked up from germline, CDR1 is LGHNA and CDR2 is YSLEER. The CDR3 runs to 14 residues. J gave up 7 bases and V 3 bases, and 8 bases lay outside the gene matches. In DNA, the CDR3 is TGCGCCAGCAGCCAGGCGACAGGGTATGGTGGCTACACCTTC. It translates to CASSQATGYGGYTF.

The rearrangement links TRBV19 to TRBJ2-7; TRBD1 matches 7 bases. With V trimmed by 6 bases and J by 0 bases, 5 bases remained unmatched. Germline CDR1 is LNHDA and CDR2 is SQIVND (reference sequence). CDR3 size: 14 residues. The CDR3 region is CASRRQGSSYEQYF. In DNA, the CDR3 is TGTGCCAGTAGACGACAGGGATCCTCCTACGAGCAGTACTTC. The full variable domain, its missing parts supplied by reference TRBV19 and TRBJ2-7, is DGGITQSPKYLFRKEGQNVTLSCEQNLNHDAMYWYRQDPGQGLRLIYYSQIVNDFQKGDIAEGYSVSREKKESFPLTVTSAQKNPTAFYLCASRRQGSSYEQYFGPGTRLTVT.

The chain has TRBV5-6 and TRBJ2-5, with 11 bases matching TRBD1. The CDR3 is 16 residues long. The germline V gene has CDR1 SGHDT and CDR2 YYEEEE. J was trimmed by 3 bases and V by 1 base; bases with no gene match: 5. CDR3 loop: CASSLHGDRGKETQYF. Here the CDR3 DNA reads TGTGCCAGCAGCTTGCATGGGGACAGGGGGAAAGAGACCCAGTACTTC.

The V call is TRBV6-1, the J call TRBJ1-2; no clear D. The CDR3 runs to 14 residues. The germline V gene has CDR1 MNHNS and CDR2 SASEGT. Trimming pared 3 bases from V and 4 bases from J, leaving 12 bases between. CDR3 sequence (DNA): TGTGCCAGCAGTGACATACAGAGCCCCTATGGCTACACCTTC. Protein sequence: CASSDIQSPYGYTF.

The chain combines TRBV30 with TRBJ2-3, with D possibly matching TRBD1 (5 bases). V lost 5 bases and J 3 bases, leaving 12 bases between the germline ends. The germline CDR1 and CDR2 sequences are GTSNPN and SVGIG (reference sequence). There are 13 residues in the CDR3. The CDR3: CAWGSQGTDTQYF. The CDR3 DNA follows: TGTGCCTGGGGCAGCCAGGGAACAGATACGCAGTATTTT.

The chain uses TRBV7-7 and TRBJ1-6; D unresolved. The CDR3 spans 14 residues. The V gene's germline CDR1 is SSHAT and CDR2 FNYEAQ (reference sequence). V lost 5 bases, J lost 5 bases, and 10 bases lay in between. The CDR3: CASSATLNNSPLHF. Written as DNA, the CDR3 is TGTGCCAGCAGCGCCACGCTAAATAATTCACCCCTCCACTTT.

This sequence joins TRBV29-1 and TRBJ1-5, with D perhaps TRBD1 (5 bases). Germline V lookup: CDR1 SQVTM, CDR2 ANQGSEA. V lost 1 base to trimming and J lost 7 bases, with 14 bases between them. This CDR3 has 14 amino acids. The CDR3 protein is CSVEVGGVRQPQHF. The CDR3 coding sequence is TGCAGCGTTGAAGTGGGAGGGGTCCGGCAGCCCCAGCATTTT.

V usage is TRBV14 and J usage is TRBJ2-1, with 9 bases aligning to TRBD1. CDR1 is SGHDN, CDR2 FVKESK, per germline. This CDR3 is 15 amino acids long. V was clipped by 6 bases and J by 8 bases; unmatched bases: 11. DNA of the CDR3: TGTGCCAGCAGTCACCGGCGGGACAGGGTGGATGAGCAGTTCTTC. It specifies CASSHRRDRVDEQFF.

The V gene is TRBV6-6, the J gene TRBJ2-1, with TRBD1 as a possible D gene (5 bases). This CDR3 spans 15 amino acids. Germline CDR1 MNHNY, CDR2 SVGAGI (reference sequence). With 7 bases removed from V and 7 bases from J, the gap between germline ends came to 20 bases. The DNA for the CDR3 is TGTGCCAGCACTGCCCCGGATAGGGGCGGAAATGAGCAGTTCTTC. The encoded protein is CASTAPDRGGNEQFF.

With respect to this clone: Other DNA sequences in this sample translate to the same CDR3. The CDR3 DNA reads TGTGCCAGCAGCCTCGACAGCTCCTACAATGAGCAGTTCTTC. It encodes CASSLDSSYNEQFF. The chain couples TRBV7-9 to TRBJ2-1, with a tentative D call TRBD1 (5 bases). Germline V gene lookup returns CDR1 SEHNR and CDR2 FQNEAQ (reference sequence). Trimming took 5 bases from V and 0 from J, leaving 8 bases between them. This CDR3 is 14 amino acids long.

This clone was picked up one time. The chain combines TRBV7-2 with TRBJ2-1, with 11 bases aligning to TRBD2. CDR1 and CDR2 (germline): SGHTA, FQGNSA. This CDR3 is 15 amino acids long. The V gene end was trimmed by 1 base and the J gene end by 6 bases; junction bases not matched to a gene: 2. DNA of the CDR3: TGTGCCAGCAGCTTAGTAGCGGGGGGGCCCAATGAGCAGTTCTTC. Its translation is CASSLVAGGPNEQFF.

This chain connects TRBV10-3 to TRBJ1-2; 11 bases line up with TRBD1. CDR1 and CDR2 from the germline V gene are ENHRY and SYGVKD. The CDR3 has 16 amino acids. The ends lost 6 bases at V and 0 bases at J; junction bases unmatched: 6. CDR3 coding DNA: TGTGCCATCAGCGGACAGGGGGCAGAGCCTAACTATGGCTACACCTTC. This translates into CAISGQGAEPNYGYTF.